These 20 T cell receptor beta chains share one sample of origin, sequenced in a study of cytomegalovirus exposure and HLA in healthy donors listed by TCRdb under 2017. Receptor libraries were prepared by the immunoSEQ multiplex PCR assay. A mixture of 60 forward primers for TCR Vbeta segments and 13 reverse primers for TCR Jbeta segments was used in the multiplex PCR. TCRdb holds this immuneACCESS table with in-frame rearrangements only. Some clones are missing; in checked studies, unresolved V genes explain under half, and the rest has no known cause. The sample table shows about 140,000 clones, and 76% are seen once. The ten largest make up 3.1% of the sample. The sequencing input was PBMCs. The receptors were sampled from a man aged 35 to 55 in good health and CMV-seronegative.

The chain joins TRBV5-1 to TRBJ2-2, with D perhaps matching TRBD2 (6 bases). CDR1 is SGHRS, CDR2 YFSETQ, per germline. The CDR3 is 13 residues long. V dropped 7 bases and J dropped 4 bases, with 11 bases sitting between them. The CDR3 DNA follows: TGCGCCAGCGGGGTCGGGGGCACCGGGGAGCTGTTTTTT. This codes for CASGVGGTGELFF.

V is TRBV10-3 and J is TRBJ1-4, with 10 bases lining up with TRBD1. This CDR3 region has 15 residues. J was trimmed by 5 bases and V by 4 bases; bases with no gene match: 4. The V gene's germline CDR1 is ENHRY and CDR2 SYGVKD. The CDR3 DNA reads TGTGCCATCAGTGCCAGGACAGGGGGGAATGAAAAACTGTTTTTT. Amino acid sequence: CAISARTGGNEKLFF.

The chain uses TRBV7-9 and TRBJ2-5; TRBD2 might be the D (5 bases). V was pared by 1 base and J by 0 bases, with 6 bases between. CDR1 is SEHNR and CDR2 is FQNEAQ in the germline V gene (reference sequence). The CDR3 contains 14 residues. For the CDR3, the DNA is TGTGCCAGCAGCTTAGGCGGGTACCAAGAGACCCAGTACTTC. Protein: CASSLGGYQETQYF.

In this sample, this clone turned up once. The chain links TRBV4-3 to TRBJ2-3; TRBD2 is a possible D gene (5 bases). The V end was cut by 0 bases, the J end by 2 bases, with 12 bases between. This CDR3 contains 16 residues. The germline V gene encodes CDR1 LGHNA and CDR2 YSLEER. Here the CDR3 reads CASSQDRAVDTDTQYF. The CDR3 nucleotides read TGCGCCAGCAGCCAAGACAGAGCGGTAGACACAGATACGCAGTATTTT.

This clone was counted only a few times. V gene TRBV28 combines with J gene TRBJ2-2; 9 bases align to TRBD1. The CDR3 has 15 amino acids. Looked up from germline, CDR1 is MDHEN and CDR2 is SYDVKM. Trimming took 7 bases from V and 4 from J; bases not matched to a gene: 7. The CDR3 protein is CASTIMGQGTGELFF. The DNA for the CDR3 is TGTGCCAGCACCATTATGGGACAGGGCACCGGGGAGCTGTTTTTT.

The rearrangement joins TRBV27 to TRBJ2-7, with no clear D. Germline V gene data show CDR1 as MNHEY and CDR2 as SMNVEV (reference sequence). Trimming stripped 1 base from V and 2 bases from J, with 9 bases between. The CDR3 runs to 14 residues. The CDR3 sequence is CASSLYAGAYEQYF. For the CDR3, the DNA is TGTGCCAGCAGTTTATATGCCGGAGCCTACGAGCAGTACTTC.

J is TRBJ1-4 and V is TRBV4-3; 7 bases line up with TRBD1. There are 15 residues in the CDR3. Germline loops: CDR1 LGHNA, CDR2 YSLEER. The ends lost 3 bases at V and 4 bases at J; junction bases unmatched: 5. The CDR3 here is CASSQTTGRNEKLFF. CDR3 DNA sequence: TGCGCCAGCAGCCAGACGACAGGGCGTAATGAAAAACTGTTTTTT.

The chain couples TRBV5-5 to TRBJ1-1; TRBD1 aligns across 7 bases. This CDR3 is built from 13 residues. Germline CDR1 and CDR2: SGHKS and YYEKEE (reference sequence). J was trimmed by 3 bases and V by 4 bases; bases with no gene match: 3. CDR3 protein: CASSRQGDTEAFF. The CDR3 DNA sequence: TGTGCCAGCAGCCGGCAGGGGGACACTGAAGCTTTCTTT.

V gene TRBV7-2 combines with J gene TRBJ1-2; a weak D match, TRBD1 (6 bases). Trimming cost V 5 bases and J 6 bases, with 10 bases left between them. Germline-derived CDR1 and CDR2 are SGHTA and FQGNSA. The CDR3 is 12 residues long. The CDR3 DNA reads as TGTGCCAGCAGCCCAAACAGGGATGGCTACACCTTC. It translates to CASSPNRDGYTF. The variable domain in full, completed from reference TRBV7-2 and TRBJ1-2, reads GAGVSQSPSNKVTEKGKDVELRCDPISGHTALYWYRQSLGQGLEFLIYFQGNSAPDKSGLPSDRFSAERTGGSVSTLTIQRTQQEDSAVYLCASSPNRDGYTFGSGTRLTVV.

The gene calls are TRBV30 and TRBJ1-1, with D unresolved. Trimming stripped 0 bases from V and 3 bases from J, with 14 bases between. Germline loops: CDR1 GTSNPN, CDR2 SVGIG (reference sequence). The CDR3 covers 15 residues. CDR3 sequence reads: CAWSVTWSDDTEAFF. The CDR3 bases are TGTGCCTGGAGTGTAACATGGAGCGACGACACTGAAGCTTTCTTT.

V and J are TRBV5-1 and TRBJ2-1, with 8 bases aligning to TRBD1. The germline CDR1 and CDR2 sequences are SGHRS and YFSETQ. This CDR3 comprises 12 residues. Trimming at V came to 8 bases and at J to 6 bases, leaving 4 bases not matched to a gene. The CDR3 region has the DNA TGCGCCAGGGAAGGGACAGGCAATGAGCAGTTCTTC. Amino acid sequence: CAREGTGNEQFF.

The chain joins TRBV7-2 to TRBJ1-4; a possible D gene is TRBD1 (6 bases). The CDR3 is 12 amino acids. Trimming stripped 5 bases from V and 15 bases from J, with 16 bases between. The germline V gene has CDR1 SGHTA and CDR2 FQGNSA. For the CDR3, the DNA is TGTGCCAGCAGCCCCCGGGGAGGGGGAGTGTTTTTT. It encodes CASSPRGGGVFF.

In this sample, this clone turned up once. The V and J genes are TRBV6-6 and TRBJ2-7; D might be TRBD2 (7 bases). This CDR3 comprises 15 residues. Deletions cut 2 bases from V and 2 bases from J, with 13 bases between. Germline-derived CDR1 and CDR2 are MNHNY and SVGAGI (reference sequence). The CDR3 protein is CASSYGGGLTYEQYF. CDR3 sequence (DNA): TGTGCCAGCAGTTACGGGGGGGGCCTCACCTACGAGCAGTACTTC.

This clone was recorded a few times. This sequence joins TRBV11-2 and TRBJ2-1, with 13 nucleotides matching TRBD2. The junction had 0 bases not matched to a gene; V was cut back by 1 base and J by 3 bases. The CDR3 contains 16 residues. CDR1 is SGHAT, CDR2 FQNNGV, per germline. CDR3: CASSLGTSGSYNEQFF. The CDR3 coding sequence is TGTGCCAGCAGCTTAGGGACTAGCGGGAGCTACAATGAGCAGTTCTTC.

The chain carries TRBV5-1 and TRBJ2-5; perhaps TRBD2 as D (5 bases). Per germline, CDR1 SGHRS and CDR2 YFSETQ. V lost 5 bases and J lost 4, with 18 bases in between. This CDR3 has 15 amino acids. CDR3 residues: CASRSGIGYPETQYF. CDR3 sequence (DNA): TGCGCCAGCAGATCGGGGATCGGGTATCCAGAGACCCAGTACTTC.

This clone was detected only a few times. V gene TRBV19 combines with J gene TRBJ1-1; 7 bases fit TRBD1. The CDR3 contains 13 residues. Trimming took 6 bases from V and 6 from J; bases not matched to a gene: 7. The germline V gene encodes CDR1 LNHDA and CDR2 SQIVND (reference sequence). The CDR3, as DNA: TGTGCCAGTAGAGCGAACAGGGGAGCTGAAGCTTTCTTT. Protein: CASRANRGAEAFF. The variable domain in full, completed from reference TRBV19 and TRBJ1-1, reads DGGITQSPKYLFRKEGQNVTLSCEQNLNHDAMYWYRQDPGQGLRLIYYSQIVNDFQKGDIAEGYSVSREKKESFPLTVTSAQKNPTAFYLCASRANRGAEAFFGQGTRLTVV.

This clone has only a few counts. The J gene is TRBJ2-3, the V gene TRBV12-5; 8 bases agree with TRBD2. Germline V gene lookup returns CDR1 LGHNT and CDR2 FRNRAP. The CDR3 runs to 15 residues. J gave up 4 bases and V 5 bases, and 8 bases lay outside the gene matches. Here the CDR3 reads CASGLVTSGADTQYF. The CDR3 bases are TGTGCTAGTGGTCTCGTAACTAGCGGCGCAGATACGCAGTATTTT.

This chain's CDR3 is CAWTLGGYTYEQYF. In nucleotides, the CDR3 is TGTGCCTGGACCCTGGGGGGTTACACCTACGAGCAGTACTTC. The rearrangement links TRBV30 to TRBJ2-7, with D possibly matching TRBD2 (6 bases). The CDR3 is 14 amino acids. Germline CDR1 and CDR2: GTSNPN and SVGIG (reference sequence). V lost 4 bases and J lost 2, with 15 bases in between. The full variable domain, with the rest looked up from reference TRBV30 and TRBJ2-7, is SQTIHQWPATLVQPVGSPLSLECTVEGTSNPNLYWYRQAAGRGLQLLFYSVGIGQISSEVPQNLSASRPQDRQFILSSKKLLLSDSGFYLCAWTLGGYTYEQYFGPGTRLTVT.

This chain uses TRBV28 with TRBJ2-7; 7 nucleotides line up with TRBD2. The length of the CDR3 is 16 residues. CDR1 is MDHEN, CDR2 SYDVKM, per germline. The V and J ends lost 4 bases and 4 bases, in that order; junction bases with no gene match: 13. CDR3 loop: CASSYYGRSGSYEQYF. CDR3 nucleotide sequence: TGTGCCAGCAGTTACTACGGGAGGTCAGGGTCTTACGAGCAGTACTTC.

V usage is TRBV5-6 and J usage is TRBJ2-6; 9 bases match TRBD1. This CDR3 is built from 17 residues. In germline, CDR1 is SGHDT, CDR2 YYEEEE. Losses at the gene ends were 3 bases for V and 2 bases for J; bases not matched to a gene: 6. CDR3: CASSSTGGGTGANVLTF. In DNA form, the CDR3 reads TGTGCCAGCAGCTCCACAGGGGGCGGAACTGGGGCCAACGTCCTGACTTTC.